This TCR beta chain was sequenced during a study of radiation and T cells in renal cell carcinoma. Study results and limitations: Intratumoral heterogeneity was not captured in these roughly 0.98 g regions. Compared with controls, irradiated tumors showed greater TCR clonality.

Specified treatment: treatment-naive control, cytoreductive nephrectomy. The patient's renal cell carcinoma had clear cell pathology. Sequenced control tumors were from 11 males and a handful of females, median age approximately 62. Assay: immunoSEQ multiplex PCR; the TCRdb copy retains only in-frame clones and omits some. The sample has roughly 12,000 clones; around two thirds are singletons. There are 14 residues in the CDR3. Germline CDR1 reads SNHLY; CDR2 reads FYNNEI. With 6 bases clipped from V and 1 base from J, the junction kept 1 base outside the gene matches. Details on this clone: Its target is not known.

V usage is TRBV2 and J usage is TRBJ1-5, with 9 bases lining up with TRBD1. This specimen was tumor tissue, taken from a patient whose treatment was nephrectomy without radiotherapy. The receptor's source is a woman over 75 with renal cell carcinoma. The CDR3 sequence: CASRGTGSNQPQHF. CDR3 nucleotide sequence: TGTGCCAGCAGAGGGACAGGGAGCAATCAGCCCCAGCATTTT.